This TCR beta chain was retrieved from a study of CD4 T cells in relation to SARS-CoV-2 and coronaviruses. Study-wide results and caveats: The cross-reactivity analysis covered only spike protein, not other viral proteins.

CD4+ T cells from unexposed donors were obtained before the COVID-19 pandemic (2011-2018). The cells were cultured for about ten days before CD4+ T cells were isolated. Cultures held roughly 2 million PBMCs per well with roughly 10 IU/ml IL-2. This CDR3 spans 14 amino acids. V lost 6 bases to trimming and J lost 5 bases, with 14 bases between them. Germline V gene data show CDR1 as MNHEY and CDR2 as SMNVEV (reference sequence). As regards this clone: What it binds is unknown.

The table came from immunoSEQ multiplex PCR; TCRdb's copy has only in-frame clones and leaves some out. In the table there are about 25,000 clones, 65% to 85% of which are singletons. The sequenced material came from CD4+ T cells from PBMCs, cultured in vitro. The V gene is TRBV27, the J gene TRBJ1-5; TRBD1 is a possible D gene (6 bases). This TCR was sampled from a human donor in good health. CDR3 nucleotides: TGTGCCAGCAGAGGGGGTAGGGGGGATCAGCCCCAGCATTTT. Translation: CASRGGRGDQPQHF.